This TCR beta chain was found in a study of blood T cell repertoires in COVID-19. Enrolled during active infection, Seattle patients were then followed longitudinally. TCRdb's table, derived via immunoSEQ multiplex PCR, lists solely in-frame clones and lacks some. The sample lists 75,000 to 95,000 clones, roughly three quarters occurring once. Concerning this clone itself: Additional DNA sequences in this sample encode the identical CDR3.

The CDR3 has 16 residues. V shed 4 bases, J shed 8 bases, and the junction held 12 bases outside the gene matches. CDR1 and CDR2 from the germline V gene are LGHDT and YNNKEL (reference sequence). This sequence joins TRBV3-1 (or the pseudogene TRBV3-2) and TRBJ2-1; TRBD1 aligns across 9 bases. Sequenced sample: peripheral blood. This clonotype was sampled from a man aged 55 to 69 with COVID-19, enrolled during active disease. The CDR3 is CASSLRTGQGDHEQFF. CDR3 sequence (DNA): TGTGCCAGCAGCCTTCGGACGGGACAGGGTGACCATGAGCAGTTCTTC.